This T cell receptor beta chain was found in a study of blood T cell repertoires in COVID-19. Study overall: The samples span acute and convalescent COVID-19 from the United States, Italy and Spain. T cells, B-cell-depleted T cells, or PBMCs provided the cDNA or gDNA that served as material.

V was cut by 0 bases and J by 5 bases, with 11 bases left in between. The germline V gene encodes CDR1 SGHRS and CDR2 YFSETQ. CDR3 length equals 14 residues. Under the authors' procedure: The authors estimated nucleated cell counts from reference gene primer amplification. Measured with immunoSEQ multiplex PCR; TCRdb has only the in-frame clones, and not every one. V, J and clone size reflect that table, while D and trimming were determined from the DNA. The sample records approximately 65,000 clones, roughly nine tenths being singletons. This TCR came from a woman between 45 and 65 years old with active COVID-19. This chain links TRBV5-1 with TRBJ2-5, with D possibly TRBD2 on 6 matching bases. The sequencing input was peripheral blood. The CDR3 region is CASSLEEGGETQYF. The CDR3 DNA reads TGCGCCAGCAGCTTGGAGGAGGGTGGGGAGACCCAGTACTTC.